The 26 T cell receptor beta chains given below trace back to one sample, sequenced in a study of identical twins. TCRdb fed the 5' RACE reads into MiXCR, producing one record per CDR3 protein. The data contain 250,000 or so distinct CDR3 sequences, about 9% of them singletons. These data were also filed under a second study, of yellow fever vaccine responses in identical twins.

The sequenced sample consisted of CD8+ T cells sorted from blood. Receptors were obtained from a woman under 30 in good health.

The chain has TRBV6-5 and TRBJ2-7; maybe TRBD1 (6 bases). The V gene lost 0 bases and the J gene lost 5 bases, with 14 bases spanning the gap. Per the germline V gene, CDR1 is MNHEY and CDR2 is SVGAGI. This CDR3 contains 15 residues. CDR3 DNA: TGTGCCAGCAGTTACTCGGGTATGGGGGCAGACGAGCAGTACTTC. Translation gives CASSYSGMGADEQYF.

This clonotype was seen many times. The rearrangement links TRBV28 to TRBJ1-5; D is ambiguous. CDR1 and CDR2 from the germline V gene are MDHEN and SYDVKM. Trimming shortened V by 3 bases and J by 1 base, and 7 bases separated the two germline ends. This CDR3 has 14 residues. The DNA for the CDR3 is TGTGCCAGCAGTTTCTTTCAGAGCAATCAGCCCCAGCATTTT. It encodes CASSFFQSNQPQHF.

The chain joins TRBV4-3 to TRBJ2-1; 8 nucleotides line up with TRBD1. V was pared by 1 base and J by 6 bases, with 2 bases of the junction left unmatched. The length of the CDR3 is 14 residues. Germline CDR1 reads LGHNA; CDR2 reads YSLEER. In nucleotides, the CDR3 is TGCGCCAGCAGCCAAGGGACAGGGCCCAATGAGCAGTTCTTC. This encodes CASSQGTGPNEQFF.

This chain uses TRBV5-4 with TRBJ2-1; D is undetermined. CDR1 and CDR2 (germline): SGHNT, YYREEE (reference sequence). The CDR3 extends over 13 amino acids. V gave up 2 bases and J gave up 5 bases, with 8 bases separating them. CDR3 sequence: CASSFTLHNEQFF. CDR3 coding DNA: TGTGCCAGCAGCTTCACTCTTCACAATGAGCAGTTCTTC.

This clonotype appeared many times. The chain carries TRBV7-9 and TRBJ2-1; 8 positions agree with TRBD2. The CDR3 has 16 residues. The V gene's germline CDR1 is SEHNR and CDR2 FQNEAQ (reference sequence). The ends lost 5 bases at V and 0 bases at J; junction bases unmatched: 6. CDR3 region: CASSTSGGSSYNEQFF. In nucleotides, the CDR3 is TGTGCCAGCAGCACTTCGGGGGGGAGCTCCTACAATGAGCAGTTCTTC.

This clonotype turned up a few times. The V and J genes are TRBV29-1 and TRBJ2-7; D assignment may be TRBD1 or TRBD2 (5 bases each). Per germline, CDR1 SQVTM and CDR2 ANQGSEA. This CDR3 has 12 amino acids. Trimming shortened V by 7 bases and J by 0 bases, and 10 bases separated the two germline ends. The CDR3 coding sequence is TGCAGCGCGAGGGGACCCTCCTACGAGCAGTACTTC. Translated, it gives CSARGPSYEQYF.

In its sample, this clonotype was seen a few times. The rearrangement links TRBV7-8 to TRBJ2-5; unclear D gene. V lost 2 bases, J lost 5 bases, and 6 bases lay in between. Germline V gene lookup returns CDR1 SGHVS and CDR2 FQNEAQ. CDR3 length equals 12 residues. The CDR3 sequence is CASSLSVETQYF. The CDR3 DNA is TGTGCCAGCAGCTTATCGGTGGAGACCCAGTACTTC.

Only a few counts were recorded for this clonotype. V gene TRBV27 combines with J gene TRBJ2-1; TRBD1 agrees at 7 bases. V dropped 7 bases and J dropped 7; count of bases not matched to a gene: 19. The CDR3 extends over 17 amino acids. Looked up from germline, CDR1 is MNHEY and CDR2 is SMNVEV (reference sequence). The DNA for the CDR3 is TGTGCCAGCACCCTAAATGCTGAGACAGGGTGGATTAATGAGCAGTTCTTC. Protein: CASTLNAETGWINEQFF.

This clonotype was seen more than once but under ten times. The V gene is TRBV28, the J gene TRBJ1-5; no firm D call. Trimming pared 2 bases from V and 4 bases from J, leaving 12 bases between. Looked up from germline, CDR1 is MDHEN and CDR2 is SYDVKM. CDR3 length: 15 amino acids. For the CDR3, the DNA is TGTGCCAGCAGTTTAACTACGACTTCGAATCAGCCCCAGCATTTT. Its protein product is CASSLTTTSNQPQHF.

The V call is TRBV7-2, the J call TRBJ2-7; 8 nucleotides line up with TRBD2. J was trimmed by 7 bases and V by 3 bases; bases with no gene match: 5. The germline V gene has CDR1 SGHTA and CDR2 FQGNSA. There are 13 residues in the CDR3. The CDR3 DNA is TGTGCCAGCAGCTTCAGGACTAGCTGGGAGCAGTACTTC. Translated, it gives CASSFRTSWEQYF.

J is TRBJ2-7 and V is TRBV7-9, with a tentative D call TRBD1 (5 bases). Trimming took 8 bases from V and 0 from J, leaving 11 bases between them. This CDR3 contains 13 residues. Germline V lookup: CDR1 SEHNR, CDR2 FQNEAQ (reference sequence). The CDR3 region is CASGSTASYEQYF. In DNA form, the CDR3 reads TGTGCCAGCGGCTCGACAGCCTCCTACGAGCAGTACTTC.

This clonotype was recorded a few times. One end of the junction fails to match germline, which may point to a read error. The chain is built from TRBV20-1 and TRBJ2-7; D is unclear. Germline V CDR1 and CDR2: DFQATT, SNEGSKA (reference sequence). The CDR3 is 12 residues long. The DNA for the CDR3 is TGCAGTGCGAGAGGCGGAACCTACGAGCAGTACTTC. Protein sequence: CSARGGTYEQYF.

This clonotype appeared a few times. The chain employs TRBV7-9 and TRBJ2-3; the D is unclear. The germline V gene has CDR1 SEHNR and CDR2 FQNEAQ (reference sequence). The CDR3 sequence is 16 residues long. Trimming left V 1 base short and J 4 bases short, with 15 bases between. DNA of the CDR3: TGTGCCAGCAGCTTAGTTGGTGGATCCGTCGCAGATACGCAGTATTTT. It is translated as CASSLVGGSVADTQYF. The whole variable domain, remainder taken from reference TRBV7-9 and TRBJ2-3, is DTGVSQNPRHKITKRGQNVTFRCDPISEHNRLYWYRQTLGQGPEFLTYFQNEAQLEKSRLLSDRFSAERPKGSFSTLEIQRTEQGDSAMYLCASSLVGGSVADTQYFGPGTRLTVL.

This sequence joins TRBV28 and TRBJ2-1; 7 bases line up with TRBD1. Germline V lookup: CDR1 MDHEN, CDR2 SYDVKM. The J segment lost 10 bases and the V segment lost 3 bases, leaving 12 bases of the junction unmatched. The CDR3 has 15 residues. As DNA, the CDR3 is TGTGCCAGCAGTTTTCGGACAGGACTCACGAGGGAGCAGTTCTTC. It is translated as CASSFRTGLTREQFF.

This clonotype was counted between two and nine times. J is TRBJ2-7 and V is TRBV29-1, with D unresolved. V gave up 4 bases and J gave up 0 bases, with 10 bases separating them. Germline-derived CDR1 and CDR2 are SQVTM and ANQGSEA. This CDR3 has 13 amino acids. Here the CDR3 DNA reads TGCAGCGTTGTGACCCCTAACTCCTACGAGCAGTACTTC. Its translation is CSVVTPNSYEQYF.

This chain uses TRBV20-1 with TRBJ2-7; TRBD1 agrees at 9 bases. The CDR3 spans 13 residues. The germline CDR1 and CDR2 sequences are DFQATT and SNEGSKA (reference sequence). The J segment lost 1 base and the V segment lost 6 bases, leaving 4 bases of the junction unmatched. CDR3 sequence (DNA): TGCAGTGCCGACGGGACAGGGTCCTACGAGCAGTACTTC. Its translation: CSADGTGSYEQYF.

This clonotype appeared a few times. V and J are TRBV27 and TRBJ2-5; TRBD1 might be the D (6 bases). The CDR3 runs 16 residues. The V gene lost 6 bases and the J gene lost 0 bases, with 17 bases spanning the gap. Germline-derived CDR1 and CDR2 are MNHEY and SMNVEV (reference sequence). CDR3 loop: CASSVTGSPYQETQYF. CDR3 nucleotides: TGTGCCAGCAGCGTTACAGGGAGTCCCTACCAAGAGACCCAGTACTTC.

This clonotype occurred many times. In nucleotides, the CDR3 is TGTGCCAGCAGCTTAGCCCCGGTGGGGGACAATCAGCCCCAGCATTTT. Its protein is CASSLAPVGDNQPQHF. This rearrangement joins TRBV7-8 to TRBJ1-5; D possibly corresponds to TRBD1 (5 bases). The germline V gene has CDR1 SGHVS and CDR2 FQNEAQ. V was trimmed by 0 bases and J by 3 bases, leaving 12 bases between them. This CDR3 comprises 16 residues.

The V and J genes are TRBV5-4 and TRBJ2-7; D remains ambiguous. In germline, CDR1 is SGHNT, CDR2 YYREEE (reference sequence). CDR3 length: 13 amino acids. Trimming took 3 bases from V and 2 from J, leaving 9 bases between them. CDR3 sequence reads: CASSSLGTYEQYF. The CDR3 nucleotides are TGTGCCAGCAGCTCCCTAGGTACCTACGAGCAGTACTTC.

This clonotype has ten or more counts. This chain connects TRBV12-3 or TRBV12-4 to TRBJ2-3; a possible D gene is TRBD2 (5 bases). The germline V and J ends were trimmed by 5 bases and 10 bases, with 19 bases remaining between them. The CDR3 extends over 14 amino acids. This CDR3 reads CASSPNLPTNAQYF. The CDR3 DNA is TGTGCCAGCAGTCCTAATCTCCCGACTAATGCGCAGTATTTT.

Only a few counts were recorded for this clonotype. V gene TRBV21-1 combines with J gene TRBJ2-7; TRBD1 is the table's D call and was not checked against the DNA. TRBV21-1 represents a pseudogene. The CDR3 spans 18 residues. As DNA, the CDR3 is TGTGCCAGCAGCAAAGTACCCTTCGACAGGGTGAAGAGCTACGAGCAGTACTTC. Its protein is CASSKVPFDRVKSYEQYF.

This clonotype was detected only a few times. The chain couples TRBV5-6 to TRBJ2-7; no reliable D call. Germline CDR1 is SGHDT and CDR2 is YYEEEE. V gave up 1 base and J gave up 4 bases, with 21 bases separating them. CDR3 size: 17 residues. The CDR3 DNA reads TGTGCCAGCAGCTTGTTGCCCTCGGGCGGAAGGAATTACGAGCAGTACTTC. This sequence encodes CASSLLPSGGRNYEQYF.

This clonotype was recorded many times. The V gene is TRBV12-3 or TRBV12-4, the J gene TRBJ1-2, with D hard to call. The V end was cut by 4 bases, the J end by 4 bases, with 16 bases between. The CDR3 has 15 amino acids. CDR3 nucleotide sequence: TGTGCCAGCAGTTCACTAGGGATAACCGGCTATGGCTACACCTTC. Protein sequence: CASSSLGITGYGYTF.

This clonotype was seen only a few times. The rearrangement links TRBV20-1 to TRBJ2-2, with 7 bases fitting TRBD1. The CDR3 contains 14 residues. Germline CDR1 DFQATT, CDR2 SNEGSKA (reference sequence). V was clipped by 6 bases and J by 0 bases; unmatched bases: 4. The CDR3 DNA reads TGCAGTGCCCCTGACAGGGCGAACACCGGGGAGCTGTTTTTT. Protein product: CSAPDRANTGELFF.

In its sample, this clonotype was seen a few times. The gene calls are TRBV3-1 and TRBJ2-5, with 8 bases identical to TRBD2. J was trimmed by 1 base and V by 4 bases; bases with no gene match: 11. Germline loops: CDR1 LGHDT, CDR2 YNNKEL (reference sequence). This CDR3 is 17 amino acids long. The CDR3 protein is CASSPIGAGESQETQYF. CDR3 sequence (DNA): TGTGCCAGCAGCCCGATTGGAGCGGGGGAAAGCCAAGAGACCCAGTACTTC.

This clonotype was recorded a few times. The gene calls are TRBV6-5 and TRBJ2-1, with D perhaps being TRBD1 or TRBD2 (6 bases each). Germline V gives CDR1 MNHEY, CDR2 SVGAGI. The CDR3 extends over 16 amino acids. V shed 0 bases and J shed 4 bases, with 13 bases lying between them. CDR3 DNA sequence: TGTGCCAGCAGTTACTCGACAACAGGGAGGTACAATGAGCAGTTCTTC. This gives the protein CASSYSTTGRYNEQFF.